Listed below are T cell receptor beta chains from one sample, sequenced in a study of patients with pleural tuberculosis. Each CDR3 protein is one row after TCRdb ran MiXCR on the reads. The sample carries 45,000 to 60,000 distinct CDR3 sequences, approximately 7.5% recorded once. The receptors were sampled from a human donor with pleural tuberculosis. Each CDR3 is given with its conserved first and last residue. A D gene is named only where the DNA matches it firmly. Clone sizes are given selectively: once, few, many, or a class where the clone is expanded.

TRBV20-1	many	TRBD2	CSARGWSSGRSEQFF
TRBV28	few	NA	CASVRRYEPYF
TRBV11-1	many	NA	CASSLSHSGNTIYF
TRBV3-1	many	NA	CASSQDMLNGELFF
TRBV19	many	NA	CASSIDRLPSTQYF
TRBV11-2	many	NA	CASSFRTDTQYF
TRBV29-1	NA	NA	CSVVSGKYTDTQYF
TRBV6-2/TRBV6-3	many	NA	CASSYSGRSAFPLHF
TRBV9	once	NA	CASSVVGTGELFF
TRBV28	many	NA	CASTNLGVDYGYTF
TRBV13	NA	TRBD2	CASTARDYILDTQYF
TRBV5-4	many	NA	CASSSSGEETQYF
TRBV12-3/TRBV12-4	few	NA	CASSLNLGGETQYF
TRBV29-1	many	NA	CSADRVENTEAFF
TRBV11-2	many	NA	CASSLGISNQPQHF
TRBV20-1	many	NA	CSARDRRRASTDTQYF
TRBV10-3	many	TRBD2	CAINERELTDTQYF
TRBV28	many	NA	CASNGPNQPQHF
TRBV27	many	NA	CASSKRQTQETQYF
TRBV12-3/TRBV12-4	NA	NA	CASSREVYSGNTIYF
TRBV24-1	many	NA	CATSDSGYYGYTF
TRBV20-1	many	TRBD1	CSARLPLPGQDSYEQYF
TRBV10-3	many	TRBD1	CAIRGQGVQDTQYF
TRBV2	many	TRBD2	CASSELGEGQTDTQYF
TRBV27	many	NA	CASSLSGREQYF
TRBV28	many	NA	CASSFLGSLSNYGYTF
TRBV7-1	large	TRBD2	CASSSLGEGRSTDTQYF
TRBV12-3/TRBV12-4	many	NA	CASSPRAEGGTDTQYF
TRBV5-4	NA	NA	CASSSDRKNTEAFF
TRBV11-2	few	NA	CASSLDRGSGFGKFF
TRBV6-1	many	NA	CASSWTANTEAFF
TRBV27	many	TRBD2	CASSSAGARYEQYF
TRBV11-1	many	NA	CASSLGLNEQFF
TRBV4-2	many	NA	CASRNRAGTEAFF
TRBV11-1	many	NA	CASSLALAGGTEAFF
TRBV11-2	few	NA	CASSLGTGARNEQYF
TRBV25-1	many	TRBD1	CASSTITGGLGNQPQHF
TRBV11-2	many	TRBD1	CASSPDRAQETQYF
TRBV29-1	many	NA	CSAKEGDTEAFF
TRBV6-1	many	TRBD1	CASRTGENTGELFF
TRBV7-3	NA	TRBD2	CASSLSGRSTDTQYF
TRBV29-1	few	TRBD1	CSVGATGGDYGYTF
TRBV7-6	few	NA	CASSPPGFSGSYEQYF
TRBV2	many	NA	CASSKGQAFYEQYF
TRBV20-1	many	TRBD1	CSAKLRDRPRRTEAFF
TRBV20-1	many	TRBD2	CSGLAPSSYEQYF
TRBV28	many	NA	CAIQPGTTGSTEAFF